A selection of T cell receptor beta chains follows, all from one sample in a study of blood T cell repertoires in COVID-19. Sequenced by immunoSEQ multiplex PCR; TCRdb stores in-frame clones only, minus some. The repertoire consists of hundreds of thousands of clones, with 85% to 90% occurring once and the leading ten covering 0.9% to 1%. What was sequenced was peripheral blood. These receptor sequences come from a woman in her 40s who had recovered from COVID-19. Both conserved end residues are part of each CDR3. The D gene is left open where the match is weak. The size of a clone is reported for some rows only, either as once, few or many, or as a class for expanded clones.

clone size | D gene | J gene | V gene | CDR3 protein | CDR3 DNA
NA | NA | TRBJ1-2 | TRBV12-3/TRBV12-4 | CASSSPPRGYTF | TGTGCCAGCAGTTCCCCCCCTCGGGGCTACACCTTC
NA | NA | TRBJ2-3 | TRBV5-1 | CASSLGRDSSPDTQYF | TGCGCCAGCAGCTTGGGCCGGGACTCCAGCCCAGATACGCAGTATTTT
NA | NA | TRBJ1-1 | TRBV5-1 | CASSIEPGRGNTEAFF | TGCGCCAGCAGCATAGAACCGGGCCGGGGGAACACTGAAGCTTTCTTT
NA | TRBD2 | TRBJ2-2 | TRBV15 | CATSRVGSGRTGELFF | TGTGCCACCAGCAGAGTCGGTAGCGGGAGGACCGGGGAGCTGTTTTTT
once | TRBD1 | TRBJ1-6 | TRBV19 | CASSQRQGVDSPLHF | TGTGCCAGTAGCCAACGACAGGGTGTGGATTCACCCCTCCACTTT
few | NA | TRBJ1-5 | TRBV27 | CASSWQANQPQHF | TGTGCCAGCAGTTGGCAGGCTAATCAGCCCCAGCATTTT
NA | TRBD1 | TRBJ2-2 | TRBV19 | CATWDRGSTGELFF | TGTGCCACCTGGGACAGGGGGAGCACCGGGGAGCTGTTTTTT
few | NA | TRBJ1-4 | TRBV2 | CASGGFSGEKLFF | TGTGCCAGCGGGGGGTTCTCCGGGGAAAAACTGTTTTTT
NA | TRBD2 | TRBJ2-2 | TRBV5-1 | CASGRLAGGPTGELFF | TGCGCCAGCGGCAGACTAGCGGGAGGGCCCACCGGGGAGCTGTTTTTT
NA | NA | TRBJ2-3 | TRBV19 | CASSGGREWDTQYF | TGTGCCAGTAGTGGGGGGCGGGAGTGGGATACGCAGTATTTT
NA | NA | TRBJ2-4 | TRBV7-8 | CASSPGARRWAKNIQYF | TGTGCCAGCAGCCCAGGGGCCCGGAGGTGGGCCAAAAACATTCAGTACTTC
NA | NA | TRBJ2-1 | TRBV7-2 | CASSPRAGQWFF | TGTGCCAGCAGCCCCCGGGCAGGGCAGTGGTTCTTC
NA | TRBD1 | TRBJ2-7 | TRBV6-5 | CASSYEGQPSYEQYF | TGTGCCAGCAGTTACGAGGGACAGCCCTCCTACGAGCAGTACTTC
NA | NA | TRBJ2-7 | TRBV6-4 | CASSVEGQSVEQYF | TGTGCCAGCAGTGTGGAGGGACAGTCCGTCGAGCAGTACTTC
NA | TRBD1 | TRBJ1-4 | TRBV14 | CASSQDRRQGATNEKLFF | TGTGCCAGCAGCCAAGATCGGCGGCAGGGGGCGACTAATGAAAAACTGTTTTTT
NA | TRBD2 | TRBJ2-5 | TRBV3-1/TRBV3-2 | CASSQDRGEGPQETQYF | TGTGCCAGCAGCCAAGATCGGGGGGAGGGGCCCCAAGAGACCCAGTACTTC
NA | NA | TRBJ2-3 | TRBV7-9 | CATRQASTDTQYF | TGTGCCACCCGACAGGCAAGCACAGATACGCAGTATTTT
NA | NA | TRBJ2-5 | TRBV3-1/TRBV3-2 | CASSRDTFQETQYF | TGTGCCAGCAGCCGGGACACCTTCCAAGAGACCCAGTACTTC
NA | NA | TRBJ2-3 | TRBV12-3/TRBV12-4 | CASSWDFDQNF | TGTGCCAGCAGCTGGGACTTCGACCAAAATTTT
NA | NA | TRBJ2-3 | TRBV10-3 | CAIRAPGGTDTQYF | TGTGCCATCAGAGCCCCAGGGGGCACAGATACGCAGTATTTT
once | NA | TRBJ2-1 | TRBV18 | CASSGQGADNEQFF | TGTGCCAGCTCAGGGCAGGGTGCCGACAATGAGCAGTTCTTC
NA | NA | TRBJ2-5 | TRBV28 | CASRRAGTPGGTQYF | TGTGCCAGCAGGCGGGCCGGGACACCGGGAGGGACCCAGTACTTC
NA | TRBD1 | TRBJ1-1 | TRBV5-1 | CASSFRTGGAFF | TGCGCCAGCAGCTTCCGGACAGGGGGAGCTTTCTTT
NA | NA | TRBJ2-1 | TRBV29-1 | CSVRVGGGVSYNEQFF | TGCAGCGTAAGGGTCGGCGGGGGCGTCTCCTACAATGAGCAGTTCTTC
NA | TRBD1 | TRBJ1-2 | TRBV4-3 | CASSQDDRGYGYTF | TGCGCCAGCAGCCAGGACGACAGGGGGTATGGCTACACCTTC
NA | TRBD2 | TRBJ2-4 | TRBV10-1 | CASRCSGRSRGPVPKNIQYF | TGCGCCAGCAGATGTAGCGGGAGGAGTCGGGGCCCCGTACCCAAAAACATTCAGTACTTC
once | NA | TRBJ2-3 | TRBV6-2/TRBV6-3 | CASTPGGLAADTQYF | TGTGCCAGCACCCCGGGCGGGCTAGCCGCAGATACGCAGTATTTT
NA | NA | TRBJ2-1 | TRBV19 | CASSSRAQQFF | TGTGCCAGTAGTTCGAGGGCCCAGCAGTTCTTC
NA | TRBD1 | TRBJ2-7 | TRBV5-1 | CASRGQGGSYEQYF | TGCGCCAGCAGGGGACAGGGGGGGTCCTACGAGCAGTACTTC
NA | TRBD1 | TRBJ1-1 | TRBV27 | CASSFAPLGQIQTYNTEAFF | TGTGCCAGCAGTTTTGCCCCGCTGGGACAGATACAGACCTACAACACTGAAGCTTTCTTT
NA | NA | TRBJ2-7 | TRBV27 | CASSDFNEQYF | TGTGCCAGCAGTGACTTCAACGAGCAGTACTTC
NA | NA | TRBJ1-2 | TRBV19 | CASSGRDTVNYGYTF | TGTGCCAGTAGTGGACGGGACACCGTTAACTATGGCTACACCTTC
NA | TRBD1 | TRBJ2-2 | TRBV9 | CASSAPGTGRFRNTGELFF | TGTGCCAGCAGCGCCCCCGGGACAGGGCGTTTCAGGAACACCGGGGAGCTGTTTTTT
NA | TRBD2 | TRBJ2-3 | TRBV7-3 | CASSYPSGSTDTQYF | TGTGCCAGCAGCTACCCTAGCGGGAGTACAGATACGCAGTATTTT
NA | NA | TRBJ2-5 | TRBV7-3 | CASSLMGLTRGETQYF | TGTGCCAGCAGCTTAATGGGCCTAACCCGGGGGGAGACCCAGTACTTC
NA | TRBD1 | TRBJ1-1 | TRBV25-1 | CASSELLGQGGNTEAFF | TGTGCCAGCAGTGAATTACTGGGACAGGGGGGGAACACTGAAGCTTTCTTT
NA | NA | TRBJ1-6 | TRBV4-3 | CASSQDGPPYNSPLHF | TGCGCCAGCAGCCAAGATGGGCCACCGTATAATTCACCCCTCCACTTT
NA | NA | TRBJ1-1 | TRBV6-5 | CASSLGGNTEAFF | TGTGCCAGCAGTTTGGGGGGGAACACTGAAGCTTTCTTT
NA | TRBD1 | TRBJ2-7 | TRBV11-1 | CASSRTGFYEQYF | TGTGCCAGCAGCCGGACAGGGTTCTACGAGCAGTACTTC
NA | NA | TRBJ2-2 | TRBV7-9 | CASNPTAGELFF | TGTGCCAGCAACCCGACAGCCGGGGAGCTGTTTTTT
NA | NA | TRBJ1-2 | TRBV19 | CASRTAANYGYTF | TGTGCCAGTAGGACAGCAGCTAACTATGGCTACACCTTC
NA | NA | TRBJ2-7 | TRBV6-5 | CASSRLTGLLGEQYF | TGTGCCAGCAGTCGGCTGACAGGTCTGCTGGGCGAGCAGTACTTC